The 3 T cell receptor beta chains below come from one sample, sequenced in a study of intratumoral heterogeneity in liver cancer. Produced via immunoSEQ multiplex PCR; TCRdb's table is partial and in-frame only. The sample yields about 6,200 clones, around 71% seen once. The hepatocellular carcinoma nodule was sampled at distinct, geographically separated regions. The sequences come from tumor tissue, collected before any cancer treatment. Receptors were obtained from a woman in her seventies with hepatocellular carcinoma.

The chain employs TRBV2 and TRBJ2-3; no definite D call. The ends were cut back, 5 bases at V and 6 bases at J, with 12 bases in the middle. Germline V gene lookup returns CDR1 SNHLY and CDR2 FYNNEI. The CDR3 consists of 13 residues. CDR3 region: CASSLPPGDTQYF. Here the CDR3 DNA reads TGTGCCAGCAGTCTCCCTCCTGGGGATACGCAGTATTTT. The whole variable domain, remainder taken from reference TRBV2 and TRBJ2-3, is EPEVTQTPSHQVTQMGQEVILRCVPISNHLYFYWYRQILGQKVEFLVSFYNNEISEKSEIFDDQFSVERPDGSNFTLKIRSTKLEDSAMYFCASSLPPGDTQYFGPGTRLTVL.

This rearrangement joins TRBV4-1 to TRBJ2-4, with D maybe TRBD1 (5 bases). CDR1 is MGHRA and CDR2 is YSYEKL in the germline V gene. The CDR3 loop spans 13 amino acids. V was clipped by 0 bases and J by 11 bases, with 11 bases between them. The CDR3 sequence is CASSQERGGVQYF. The CDR3 DNA sequence: TGCGCCAGCAGCCAAGAAAGGGGTGGAGTTCAGTACTTC.

J is TRBJ2-5 and V is TRBV19; 8 bases are a match to TRBD1. Trimming at V came to 10 bases and at J to 3 bases, leaving 10 bases not matched to a gene. The length of the CDR3 is 14 residues. Germline CDR1 is LNHDA and CDR2 is SQIVND (reference sequence). The CDR3: CATGIRGLEETQYF. The CDR3 DNA is TGTGCCACCGGGATCAGGGGGCTCGAAGAGACCCAGTACTTC.